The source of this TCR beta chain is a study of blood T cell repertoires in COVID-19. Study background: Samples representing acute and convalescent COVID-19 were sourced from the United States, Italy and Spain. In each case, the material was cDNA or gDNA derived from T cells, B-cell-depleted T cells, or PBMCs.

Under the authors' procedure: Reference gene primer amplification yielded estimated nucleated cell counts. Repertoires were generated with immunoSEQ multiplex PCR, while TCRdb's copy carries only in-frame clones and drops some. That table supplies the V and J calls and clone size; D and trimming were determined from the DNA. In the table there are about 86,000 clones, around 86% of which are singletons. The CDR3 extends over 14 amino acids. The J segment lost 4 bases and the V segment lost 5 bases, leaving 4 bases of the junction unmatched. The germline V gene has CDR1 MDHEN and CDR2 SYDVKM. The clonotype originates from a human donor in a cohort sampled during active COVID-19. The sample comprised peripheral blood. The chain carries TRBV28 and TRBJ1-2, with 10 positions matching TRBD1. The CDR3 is CASSTGTGVYGYTF. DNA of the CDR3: TGTGCCAGCAGTACTGGGACAGGGGTCTATGGCTACACCTTC.